The rows below give T cell receptor beta chains drawn from one sample of a study of cytomegalovirus exposure and HLA in healthy donors. Assay: immunoSEQ multiplex PCR; the TCRdb copy retains only in-frame clones and omits some. Of approximately 300,000 clones in the sample, roughly 89% are singletons; the top ten hold around 0.84%. Sample: PBMCs. The receptors were sampled from a woman younger than 35 in good health and CMV-seronegative. Both conserved end residues are part of each CDR3. The order of the fields is CDR3 length, J gene, D gene, V gene, clone size, CDR3 protein, CDR3 DNA. D genes are given only for firm matches. Not every row has a clone size; where given, it reads once, few, many or a size class.

len: 14
j_gene: TRBJ2-1
d_gene: TRBD1
v_gene: TRBV9
abundance: NA
CDR3aa: CASSLGDSLNEQFF
CDR3nt: TGTGCCAGCAGCCTAGGGGACAGCTTGAATGAGCAGTTCTTC

len: 14
j_gene: TRBJ2-7
d_gene: NA
v_gene: TRBV9
abundance: NA
CDR3aa: CASSVLPGPSEQYF
CDR3nt: TGTGCCAGCAGCGTATTGCCAGGGCCATCCGAGCAGTACTTC

len: 15
j_gene: TRBJ2-1
d_gene: TRBD2
v_gene: TRBV5-1
abundance: NA
CDR3aa: CASSFGTSEQDEQFF
CDR3nt: TGCGCCAGCAGCTTCGGGACTAGCGAGCAGGATGAGCAGTTCTTC

len: 15
j_gene: TRBJ2-5
d_gene: NA
v_gene: TRBV28
abundance: once
CDR3aa: CASSSLGALQETQYF
CDR3nt: TGTGCCAGCAGTTCATTGGGGGCCCTCCAAGAGACCCAGTACTTC

len: 17
j_gene: TRBJ1-5
d_gene: TRBD1
v_gene: TRBV2
abundance: few
CDR3aa: CASSGEAGTGLNQPQHF
CDR3nt: TGTGCCAGCAGTGGGGAAGCCGGGACAGGGTTAAATCAGCCCCAGCATTTT

len: 16
j_gene: TRBJ1-2
d_gene: TRBD1
v_gene: TRBV6-4
abundance: NA
CDR3aa: CASSDRDRDTNYGYTF
CDR3nt: TGTGCCAGCAGTGACCGGGACAGGGATACTAACTATGGCTACACCTTC

len: 15
j_gene: TRBJ2-7
d_gene: TRBD1
v_gene: TRBV6-1
abundance: once
CDR3aa: CASGTYGQADYEQYF
CDR3nt: TGTGCCAGCGGGACCTACGGACAGGCAGACTACGAGCAGTACTTC

len: 12
j_gene: TRBJ2-5
d_gene: TRBD1
v_gene: TRBV2
abundance: NA
CDR3aa: CASSVSGQPKYF
CDR3nt: TGTGCCAGCAGTGTTTCGGGACAGCCTAAGTACTTC

len: 19
j_gene: TRBJ2-5
d_gene: TRBD2
v_gene: TRBV10-1
abundance: NA
CDR3aa: CASSESIRPSGSPQETQYF
CDR3nt: TGCGCCAGCAGTGAGTCGATCCGACCTAGCGGGAGCCCGCAAGAGACCCAGTACTTC

len: 12
j_gene: TRBJ2-1
d_gene: NA
v_gene: TRBV7-8
abundance: NA
CDR3aa: CASSSTSNEQFF
CDR3nt: TGTGCCAGCAGCTCGACTAGCAATGAGCAGTTCTTC

len: 11
j_gene: TRBJ1-2
d_gene: NA
v_gene: TRBV27
abundance: NA
CDR3aa: CASRTDYGYTF
CDR3nt: TGTGCCAGCAGAACGGACTATGGCTACACCTTC

len: 15
j_gene: TRBJ2-7
d_gene: TRBD2
v_gene: TRBV9
abundance: NA
CDR3aa: CASSVGSGDVYEQYF
CDR3nt: TGTGCCAGCAGCGTAGGGAGCGGGGACGTTTACGAGCAGTACTTC

len: 15
j_gene: TRBJ2-7
d_gene: TRBD1
v_gene: TRBV9
abundance: once
CDR3aa: CASSVGDRVSYEQYF
CDR3nt: TGTGCCAGCAGCGTAGGGGACAGGGTGAGCTACGAGCAGTACTTC

len: 16
j_gene: TRBJ2-3
d_gene: NA
v_gene: TRBV7-9
abundance: NA
CDR3aa: CASSLFVGTEADTQYF
CDR3nt: TGTGCCAGCAGCTTATTTGTTGGGACTGAAGCAGATACGCAGTATTTT

len: 15
j_gene: TRBJ2-3
d_gene: TRBD1
v_gene: TRBV28
abundance: few
CDR3aa: CASSRGTGGTDTQYF
CDR3nt: TGTGCCAGCAGTCGAGGGACAGGGGGGACAGATACGCAGTATTTT

len: 17
j_gene: TRBJ2-7
d_gene: TRBD2
v_gene: TRBV28
abundance: NA
CDR3aa: CASSSAQLAGGRDEQYF
CDR3nt: TGTGCCAGCAGTTCCGCCCAACTAGCGGGAGGGCGCGACGAGCAGTACTTC

len: 15
j_gene: TRBJ2-2
d_gene: TRBD1
v_gene: TRBV5-1
abundance: NA
CDR3aa: CASSLSDREAGELFF
CDR3nt: TGCGCCAGCAGCCTGTCGGACAGGGAGGCCGGGGAGCTGTTTTTT

len: 13
j_gene: TRBJ1-5
d_gene: NA
v_gene: TRBV6-6
abundance: once
CDR3aa: CASSGAPPQPQHF
CDR3nt: TGTGCCAGCAGTGGGGCCCCGCCTCAGCCCCAGCATTTT

len: 11
j_gene: TRBJ1-1
d_gene: NA
v_gene: TRBV5-5
abundance: many
CDR3aa: CASTQGSEAFF
CDR3nt: TGTGCCAGCACCCAAGGGAGTGAAGCTTTCTTT

len: 14
j_gene: TRBJ1-4
d_gene: TRBD1
v_gene: TRBV4-1
abundance: NA
CDR3aa: CASSYPGTDEKLFF
CDR3nt: TGCGCCAGCAGTTATCCCGGGACAGATGAAAAACTGTTTTTT

len: 16
j_gene: TRBJ2-1
d_gene: TRBD1
v_gene: TRBV19
abundance: NA
CDR3aa: CASDPPGQGAGNEQFF
CDR3nt: TGTGCCAGTGACCCTCCCGGACAGGGGGCTGGGAATGAGCAGTTCTTC

len: 13
j_gene: TRBJ2-7
d_gene: NA
v_gene: TRBV7-2
abundance: NA
CDR3aa: CASSLGDTYEQYF
CDR3nt: TGTGCCAGCAGCTTGGGGGACACCTACGAGCAGTACTTC

len: 14
j_gene: TRBJ2-2
d_gene: NA
v_gene: TRBV9
abundance: NA
CDR3aa: CASSRETNTGELFF
CDR3nt: TGTGCCAGCAGCCGGGAAACGAACACCGGGGAGCTGTTTTTT

len: 16
j_gene: TRBJ2-2
d_gene: TRBD2
v_gene: TRBV6-4
abundance: NA
CDR3aa: CASSSGRAGNTGELFF
CDR3nt: TGTGCCAGCAGTAGCGGGAGGGCCGGGAACACCGGGGAGCTGTTTTTT

len: 12
j_gene: TRBJ2-7
d_gene: NA
v_gene: TRBV19
abundance: NA
CDR3aa: CASSIRPSEQYF
CDR3nt: TGTGCCAGTAGTATTCGCCCGAGCGAGCAGTACTTC

len: 14
j_gene: TRBJ2-7
d_gene: TRBD2
v_gene: TRBV7-2
abundance: NA
CDR3aa: CASSPFSGSYEQYF
CDR3nt: TGTGCCAGCAGTCCTTTTAGCGGGAGCTACGAGCAGTACTTC

len: 16
j_gene: TRBJ2-7
d_gene: TRBD2
v_gene: TRBV27
abundance: NA
CDR3aa: CASSRPGTSGIAEQYF
CDR3nt: TGTGCCAGCAGTCGCCCCGGGACTAGCGGTATTGCCGAGCAGTACTTC

len: 14
j_gene: TRBJ1-1
d_gene: NA
v_gene: TRBV16
abundance: few
CDR3aa: CASSQWGGNTEAFF
CDR3nt: TGTGCCAGCAGCCAATGGGGGGGGAACACTGAAGCTTTCTTT

len: 15
j_gene: TRBJ2-7
d_gene: TRBD1
v_gene: TRBV7-6
abundance: NA
CDR3aa: CASSGEGQGVDEQYF
CDR3nt: TGTGCCAGCAGCGGAGAGGGACAGGGTGTAGACGAGCAGTACTTC

len: 17
j_gene: TRBJ1-2
d_gene: NA
v_gene: TRBV21-1
abundance: NA
CDR3aa: CASSKGAGTEKSYGYTF
CDR3nt: TGTGCCAGCAGCAAAGGGGCAGGGACAGAAAAAAGCTATGGCTACACCTTC

len: 11
j_gene: TRBJ1-2
d_gene: NA
v_gene: TRBV5-6
abundance: NA
CDR3aa: CASSFPGGYTF
CDR3nt: TGTGCCAGCAGCTTCCCTGGCGGCTACACCTTC